The 27 T cell receptor beta chains below were found in one sample sequenced in a study of breast tumors, draining lymph nodes, adjacent tissues. The lymph nodes were axillary draining lymph nodes from breast cancer patients. TCRdb reanalysed the multiplex PCR reads using MiXCR and keeps one entry per CDR3 protein. The sample holds roughly 220,000 distinct CDR3 sequences; less than 45% are singletons and the top ten take under 4.5%. The sample comprised axillary lymph node tissue. These receptors were collected from a female donor with breast cancer. Some clones in this sample may be carry-over from other donors' samples.

This clonotype was picked up many times. The V and J genes are TRBV20-1 and TRBJ1-5, with TRBD1 matching over 8 bases. Germline V gene data show CDR1 as DFQATT and CDR2 as SNEGSKA (reference sequence). The CDR3 has 15 amino acids. V was clipped by 5 bases and J by 7 bases; unmatched bases: 13. CDR3 sequence (DNA): TGCAGTGCTGTCGGACAGGGAAGGAATATCCAGCCCCAGCATTTT. This gives the protein CSAVGQGRNIQPQHF.

This clonotype appeared many times. The J gene is TRBJ2-1, the V gene TRBV15; TRBD2 agrees at 9 bases. Trimming removed 4 bases from V and 11 bases from J; junction bases left unmatched: 9. The germline gives CDR1 LNHNV, CDR2 YYDKDF (reference sequence). This CDR3 is 14 amino acids long. The CDR3: CATSTGLASAQQFF. In DNA, the CDR3 is TGTGCCACCAGCACCGGACTAGCGTCAGCGCAGCAGTTCTTC.

V usage is TRBV7-2 and J usage is TRBJ1-5; unclear D gene. Trimming took 1 base from V and 7 from J, leaving 17 bases between them. CDR1 and CDR2 from the germline V gene are SGHTA and FQGNSA. This CDR3 has 16 amino acids. CDR3 sequence: CASSLDRTPDEQPQHF. The DNA of the CDR3 is TGTGCCAGCAGCTTAGATCGGACGCCGGATGAGCAGCCCCAGCATTTT.

V and J are TRBV25-1 and TRBJ1-2; 7 bases align to TRBD1. J was trimmed by 2 bases and V by 4 bases; bases with no gene match: 4. The germline gives CDR1 MGHDK, CDR2 SYGVNS. CDR3 length: 14 residues. In DNA form, the CDR3 reads TGTGCCAGCAGTGCAGGACAGGAGAACTATGGCTACACCTTC. Translating gives CASSAGQENYGYTF.

The rearrangement links TRBV2 to TRBJ1-5; the match to TRBD1 covers 7 bases. CDR3 length: 13 amino acids. Germline lookup yields CDR1 SNHLY and CDR2 FYNNEI. V shed 4 bases, J shed 6 bases, and the junction held 3 bases outside the gene matches. CDR3: CASSVGGSQPQHF. CDR3 in DNA: TGTGCCAGCAGTGTAGGGGGCAGTCAGCCCCAGCATTTT.

This clonotype was observed at least ten times. For the CDR3, the DNA is TGTGCCTGGCCACGGGACAGGGTGCATAATTCACCCCTCCACTTT. It codes for CAWPRDRVHNSPLHF. The V gene is TRBV30, the J gene TRBJ1-6; the match to TRBD1 covers 9 bases. CDR3 length equals 15 residues. Unmatched junction bases numbered 7, after V lost 5 bases and J lost 5 bases. Per the germline V gene, CDR1 is GTSNPN and CDR2 is SVGIG (reference sequence).

In this sample, this clonotype turned up many times. The gene calls are TRBV7-3 and TRBJ2-7; 7 bases map to TRBD2. There are 15 residues in the CDR3. From germline, CDR1 is SGHTA and CDR2 FQGTGA. The trim removed 5 bases at V and 5 bases at J, leaving 12 bases unmatched. CDR3 loop: CASSVHGTTVDEQYF. The CDR3 DNA reads TGTGCCAGCAGCGTACATGGGACTACCGTCGACGAGCAGTACTTC. Using reference TRBV7-3 and TRBJ2-7 for the parts outside the CDR3, the full variable domain is GAGVSQTPSNKVTEKGKYVELRCDPISGHTALYWYRQSLGQGPEFLIYFQGTGAADDSGLPNDRFFAVRPEGSVSTLKIQRTERGDSAVYLCASSVHGTTVDEQYFGPGTRLTVT.

This clonotype was detected many times. The chain couples TRBV11-2 to TRBJ2-6, with 7 bases matching TRBD1. This CDR3 has 15 amino acids. Germline V CDR1 and CDR2: SGHAT, FQNNGV. The J segment lost 1 base and the V segment lost 6 bases, leaving 3 bases of the junction unmatched. The CDR3 spells CASRMTGSGANVLTF. CDR3 DNA: TGTGCCAGCAGAATGACAGGGTCTGGGGCCAACGTCCTGACTTTC.

This clonotype was picked up many times. The chain joins TRBV19 to TRBJ2-2; no clear D. This CDR3 region has 14 residues. Per the germline V gene, CDR1 is LNHDA and CDR2 is SQIVND (reference sequence). V lost 4 bases, J lost 1 base, and 7 bases lay in between. The CDR3 protein is CASSTMGNTGELFF. The DNA for the CDR3 is TGTGCCAGTAGTACTATGGGGAACACCGGGGAGCTGTTTTTT.

The chain carries TRBV25-1 and TRBJ2-7, with TRBD1 matching 7 bases. Looked up from germline, CDR1 is MGHDK and CDR2 is SYGVNS. CDR3 length: 15 residues. V trimming: 7 bases; J trimming: 3 bases; junction bases outside the gene matches: 12. This CDR3 is CASKVPGGDSYEQYF. The CDR3 DNA reads TGTGCCAGCAAGGTTCCAGGGGGAGATAGCTACGAGCAGTACTTC.

The chain couples TRBV7-8 to TRBJ2-7; D is ambiguous. The CDR3 contains 13 residues. Between the trimmed V and J ends, which lost 5 bases and 3 bases, there was a span of 11 bases. Germline CDR1 SGHVS, CDR2 FQNEAQ. The CDR3 DNA sequence: TGTGCCAGCAGCGCCAGACCTATCTACGAGCAGTACTTC. Translation gives CASSARPIYEQYF.

Worth noting for this clonotype: At one end the junction does not follow the germline gene, possibly because of a read error. The chain uses TRBV7-2 and TRBJ2-3; D tentatively fits TRBD1 or TRBD2 (5 bases each). The CDR3 is made up of 14 amino acids. From germline, CDR1 is SGHTA and CDR2 FQGNSA. CDR3: CASSIPGRGDAQYF. DNA of the CDR3: TGTGCCAGTAGCATACCGGGACGCGGAGATGCGCAGTATTTT.

This clonotype has at least ten counts. The rearrangement joins TRBV7-9 to TRBJ2-7; 7 nucleotides match TRBD1. The CDR3 is 14 residues long. V lost 5 bases and J lost 7; bases outside the gene matches: 11. Germline CDR1 SEHNR, CDR2 FQNEAQ (reference sequence). CDR3 DNA: TGTGCCAGCAGCCATGACAGGGCCACTGGGGAGCAGTACTTC. It translates to CASSHDRATGEQYF.

V is TRBV6-5 and J is TRBJ1-2, with a tentative D call TRBD1 (6 bases). In germline, CDR1 is MNHEY, CDR2 SVGAGI. The CDR3 has 16 amino acids. V lost 5 bases and J lost 6, with 22 bases in between. Written as DNA, the CDR3 is TGTGCCAGCAGTCACACGATGGGGGCGAGGGGGGATGGCTACACCTTC. This gives the protein CASSHTMGARGDGYTF.

This clonotype was seen many times. The V gene is TRBV9, the J gene TRBJ2-1; D is ambiguous. CDR1 is SGDLS, CDR2 YYNGEE, per germline. V shed 0 bases and J shed 0 bases, with 10 bases lying between them. The CDR3 has 16 amino acids. The CDR3 sequence is CASSVVAVSSYNEQFF. Written as DNA, the CDR3 is TGTGCCAGCAGCGTAGTGGCCGTCAGCTCCTACAATGAGCAGTTCTTC.

Notes on this clonotype: The junction differs from germline at one of its ends, possibly a read error. The chain has TRBV7-8 and TRBJ2-5, with TRBD1 as a possible D gene (5 bases). The CDR3 sequence is 15 residues long. Germline values: CDR1 SGHVS, CDR2 FQNEAQ. CDR3 loop: CASSLEGVGRWLQHF. DNA of the CDR3: TGTGCCAGCAGCTTAGAGGGTGTGGGGCGGTGGCTCCAGCACTTC.

This clonotype was recorded many times. The V call is TRBV15, the J call TRBJ2-1, with D possibly called TRBD1 or TRBD2 (5 bases each). Deletions cut 0 bases from V and 1 base from J, with 7 bases between. This CDR3 is 15 amino acids long. In germline, CDR1 is LNHNV, CDR2 YYDKDF (reference sequence). For the CDR3, the DNA is TGTGCCACCAGCAGAGATTGGGGGTCCTACAATGAGCAGTTCTTC. Its translation is CATSRDWGSYNEQFF. Drawing the rest from reference TRBV15 and TRBJ2-1, the complete variable domain is DAMVIQNPRYQVTQFGKPVTLSCSQTLNHNVMYWYQQKSSQAPKLLFHYYDKDFNNEADTPDNFQSRRPNTSFCFLDIRSPGLGDTAMYLCATSRDWGSYNEQFFGPGTRLTVL.

The chain recombines TRBV10-2 with TRBJ2-1; a weak D match, TRBD1 (6 bases). The CDR3 extends over 13 amino acids. Trimming left V 4 bases short and J 4 bases short, with 8 bases between. Per the germline V gene, CDR1 is WSHSY and CDR2 is SAAADI. CDR3: CASSGDTYNEQFF. In nucleotides, the CDR3 is TGCGCCAGCAGTGGGGACACATACAATGAGCAGTTCTTC.

Only a few counts were recorded for this clonotype. V gene TRBV5-5 combines with J gene TRBJ2-7, with 8 nucleotides matching TRBD2. The trim removed 1 base at V and 0 bases at J, leaving 6 bases unmatched. The CDR3 has 16 amino acids. The germline V gene encodes CDR1 SGHKS and CDR2 YYEKEE (reference sequence). CDR3 in amino acids: CASSLPVAGFSYEQYF. DNA for the CDR3: TGTGCCAGCAGCTTGCCTGTAGCGGGGTTCTCCTACGAGCAGTACTTC.

The sample holds many counts of this clonotype. J is TRBJ2-3 and V is TRBV5-1; the match to TRBD2 covers 7 bases. Germline assignment: CDR1 SGHRS and CDR2 YFSETQ. The length of the CDR3 is 15 residues. V shed 4 bases, J shed 2 bases, and the junction held 7 bases outside the gene matches. CDR3 nucleotide sequence: TGCGCCAGCAGCGTCACTAGCGAATACACAGATACGCAGTATTTT. Translating gives CASSVTSEYTDTQYF.

This clonotype was counted ten times or more. CDR3 sequence: CASSLLADTQYF. The CDR3 coding sequence is TGTGCCAGCAGCTTACTAGCAGATACGCAGTATTTT. The V gene is TRBV9, the J gene TRBJ2-3, with D tentatively TRBD2 (5 bases). The CDR3 runs 12 residues. Germline assignment: CDR1 SGDLS and CDR2 YYNGEE. V was trimmed by 4 bases and J by 4 bases, leaving 7 bases between them. The full variable domain, in which reference TRBV9 and TRBJ2-3 provide the parts outside the CDR3, is DSGVTQTPKHLITATGQRVTLRCSPRSGDLSVYWYQQSLDQGLQFLIQYYNGEERAKGNILERFSAQQFPDLHSELNLSSLELGDSALYFCASSLLADTQYFGPGTRLTVL.

Only a few counts were recorded for this clonotype. The V and J genes are TRBV6-5 and TRBJ1-2; D remains unclear. This CDR3 spans 15 amino acids. Germline V gives CDR1 MNHEY, CDR2 SVGAGI. With 6 bases removed from V and 4 bases from J, the gap between germline ends came to 18 bases. Here the CDR3 reads CASSPAGRLTYGYTF. CDR3 nucleotide sequence: TGTGCCAGCAGCCCCGCCGGACGGCTTACCTATGGCTACACCTTC.

This clonotype was seen at least ten times. The CDR3, as DNA: TGTGCCAGCACAGCGGGAGGCAGCTCCTACAATGAGCAGTTCTTC. Residues: CASTAGGSSYNEQFF. This chain connects TRBV2 to TRBJ2-1; 9 bases are a match to TRBD2. Germline assignment: CDR1 SNHLY and CDR2 FYNNEI. CDR3 length equals 15 residues. V shed 7 bases, J shed 0 bases, and the junction held 4 bases outside the gene matches.

At least ten counts were recorded for this clonotype. The chain combines TRBV12-3 or TRBV12-4 with TRBJ1-2; 9 bases match TRBD1. With 5 bases clipped from V and 8 bases from J, the junction kept 12 bases outside the gene matches. The CDR3 is made up of 15 amino acids. The CDR3 DNA is TGTGCCAGCAGTGCCCTTTTTGGGACAGGGAAGGGCTACACCTTC. As protein: CASSALFGTGKGYTF.

The J gene is TRBJ2-7, the V gene TRBV24-1, with 7 bases aligning to TRBD2. This CDR3 is 16 amino acids long. The trim removed 5 bases at V and 5 bases at J, leaving 14 bases unmatched. From germline, CDR1 is KGHDR and CDR2 SFDVKD. Written as DNA, the CDR3 is TGTGCCACCAGTGTGGGGGGGGTAGCTCCTGGGGACGAGCAGTACTTC. Residues: CATSVGGVAPGDEQYF.

This clonotype was found many times. The J gene is TRBJ2-2, the V gene TRBV7-6; 15 bases line up with TRBD2. CDR3 length: 18 residues. Trimming cost V 4 bases and J 1 base; bases outside gene matches: 4. CDR1 is SGHVS and CDR2 is FNYEAQ in the germline V gene. The CDR3 sequence: CASSSGTSGGLNTGELFF. The CDR3 region has the DNA TGTGCCAGCAGCTCGGGGACTAGCGGGGGGCTGAACACCGGGGAGCTGTTTTTT. Drawing the rest from reference TRBV7-6 and TRBJ2-2, the complete variable domain is GAGVSQSPRYKVTKRGQDVALRCDPISGHVSLYWYRQALGQGPEFLTYFNYEAQQDKSGLPNDRFSAERPEGSISTLTIQRTEQRDSAMYRCASSSGTSGGLNTGELFFGEGSRLTVL.

This clonotype has ten or more counts. This chain connects TRBV29-1 to TRBJ1-5; 7 bases are a match to TRBD1. The CDR3 loop spans 14 amino acids. CDR1 SQVTM and CDR2 ANQGSEA come from the germline V gene. The J segment lost 2 bases and the V segment lost 7 bases, leaving 8 bases of the junction unmatched. The CDR3 protein is CSAKNGQGNQPQHF. Written as DNA, the CDR3 is TGCAGCGCTAAGAACGGACAGGGCAATCAGCCCCAGCATTTT.